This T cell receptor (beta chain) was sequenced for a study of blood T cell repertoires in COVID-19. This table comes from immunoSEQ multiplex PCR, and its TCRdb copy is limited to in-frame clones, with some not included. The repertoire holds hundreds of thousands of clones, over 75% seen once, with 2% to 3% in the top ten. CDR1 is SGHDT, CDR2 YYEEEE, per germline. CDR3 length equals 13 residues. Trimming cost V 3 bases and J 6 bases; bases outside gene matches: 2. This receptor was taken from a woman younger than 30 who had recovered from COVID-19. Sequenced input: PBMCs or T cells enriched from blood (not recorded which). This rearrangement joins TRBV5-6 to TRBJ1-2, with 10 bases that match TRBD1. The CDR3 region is CASSSGTGDGYTF. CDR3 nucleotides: TGTGCCAGCAGCTCCGGGACAGGGGATGGCTACACCTTC.